This T cell receptor beta chain was documented in a study of PD-L1 blockade in urothelial cancer. Germline-derived CDR1 and CDR2 are SGHRS and YFSETQ. This CDR3 is 15 amino acids long. Trimming left V 5 bases short and J 5 bases short, with 19 bases between. The repertoire was sequenced with immunoSEQ multiplex PCR; TCRdb's copy has only in-frame clones and lacks some. The sample shows 40,000 to 50,000 clones, approximately 84% of them seen only once. Time point: peripheral blood 6 weeks after treatment start. Sequenced here: PBMCs, sampled around atezolizumab (anti-PD-L1) treatment. This TCR derives from a man between 60 and 75 years old with urothelial cancer. This chain uses TRBV5-1 with TRBJ2-5; perhaps TRBD2 as D (5 bases). CDR3 DNA sequence: TGCGCCAGCAGGCCAACCCTCACTAGTAGGGAGACCCAGTACTTC. It specifies CASRPTLTSRETQYF.